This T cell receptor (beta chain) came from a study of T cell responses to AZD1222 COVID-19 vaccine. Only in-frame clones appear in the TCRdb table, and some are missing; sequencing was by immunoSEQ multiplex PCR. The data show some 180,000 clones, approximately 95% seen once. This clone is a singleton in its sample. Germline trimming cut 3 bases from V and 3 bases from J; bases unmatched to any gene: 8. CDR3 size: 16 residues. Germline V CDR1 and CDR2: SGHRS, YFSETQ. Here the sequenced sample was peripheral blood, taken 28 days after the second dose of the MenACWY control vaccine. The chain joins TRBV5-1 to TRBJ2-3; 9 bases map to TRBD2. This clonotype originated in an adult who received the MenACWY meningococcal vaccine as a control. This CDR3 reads CASSYDTSGPTDTQYF. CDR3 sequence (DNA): TGCGCCAGCAGCTACGACACTAGCGGGCCGACAGATACGCAGTATTTT.